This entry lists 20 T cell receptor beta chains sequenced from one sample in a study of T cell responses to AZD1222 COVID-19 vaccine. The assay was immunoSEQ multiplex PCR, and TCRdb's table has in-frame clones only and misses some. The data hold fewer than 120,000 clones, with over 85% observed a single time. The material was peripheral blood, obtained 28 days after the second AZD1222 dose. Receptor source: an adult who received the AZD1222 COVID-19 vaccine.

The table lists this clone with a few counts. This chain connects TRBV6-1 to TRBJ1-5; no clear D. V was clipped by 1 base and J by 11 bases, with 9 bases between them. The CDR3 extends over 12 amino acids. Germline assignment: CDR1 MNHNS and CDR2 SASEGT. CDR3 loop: CASSEGASTQHF. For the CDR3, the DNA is TGTGCCAGCAGTGAAGGGGCCTCTACCCAGCATTTT.

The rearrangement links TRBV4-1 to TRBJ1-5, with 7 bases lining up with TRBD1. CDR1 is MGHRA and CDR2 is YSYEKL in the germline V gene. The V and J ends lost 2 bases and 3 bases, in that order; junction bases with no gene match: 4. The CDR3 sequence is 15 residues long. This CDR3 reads CASSQLDRDNQPQHF. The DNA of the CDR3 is TGCGCCAGCAGCCAACTTGACAGGGACAATCAGCCCCAGCATTTT.

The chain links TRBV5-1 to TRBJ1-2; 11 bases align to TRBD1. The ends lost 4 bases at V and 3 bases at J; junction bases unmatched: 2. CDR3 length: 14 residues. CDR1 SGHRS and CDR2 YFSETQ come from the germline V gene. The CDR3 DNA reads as TGCGCCAGCAGCCGGGACAGGGGGTACTATGGCTACACCTTC. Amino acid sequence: CASSRDRGYYGYTF. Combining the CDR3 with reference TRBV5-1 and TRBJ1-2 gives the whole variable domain KAGVTQTPRYLIKTRGQQVTLSCSPISGHRSVSWYQQTPGQGLQFLFEYFSETQRNKGNFPGRFSGRQFSNSRSEMNVSTLELGDSALYLCASSRDRGYYGYTFGSGTRLTVV.

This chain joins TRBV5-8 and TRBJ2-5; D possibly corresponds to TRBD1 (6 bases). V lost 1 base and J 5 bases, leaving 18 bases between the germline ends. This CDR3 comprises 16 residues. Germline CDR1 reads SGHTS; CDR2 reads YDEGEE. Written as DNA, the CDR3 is TGTGCCAGCAGCTTGATCCGATTCACAGGGTTCGAGACCCAGTACTTC. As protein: CASSLIRFTGFETQYF.

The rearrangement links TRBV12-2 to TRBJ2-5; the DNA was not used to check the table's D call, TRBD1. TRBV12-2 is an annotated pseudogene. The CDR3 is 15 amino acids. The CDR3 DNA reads TGTGCAAGTCGCTCATACAGGGGATACCAAGAGACCCAGTACTTC. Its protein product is CASRSYRGYQETQYF.

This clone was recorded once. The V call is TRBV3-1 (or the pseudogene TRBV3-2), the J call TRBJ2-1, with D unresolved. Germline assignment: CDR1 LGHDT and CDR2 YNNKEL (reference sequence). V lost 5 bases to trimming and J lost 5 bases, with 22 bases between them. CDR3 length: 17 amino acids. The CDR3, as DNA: TGTGCCAGCAGCTTTTTCCTTCCCTTTCCATCCGACAATGAGCAGTTCTTC. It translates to CASSFFLPFPSDNEQFF.

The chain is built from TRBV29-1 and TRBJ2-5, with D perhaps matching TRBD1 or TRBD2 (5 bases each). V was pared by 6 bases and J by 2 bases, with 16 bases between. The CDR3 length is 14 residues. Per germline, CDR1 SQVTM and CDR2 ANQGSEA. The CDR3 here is CSVLPGTEQETQYF. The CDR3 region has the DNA TGCAGCGTCCTCCCCGGGACGGAACAAGAGACCCAGTACTTC.

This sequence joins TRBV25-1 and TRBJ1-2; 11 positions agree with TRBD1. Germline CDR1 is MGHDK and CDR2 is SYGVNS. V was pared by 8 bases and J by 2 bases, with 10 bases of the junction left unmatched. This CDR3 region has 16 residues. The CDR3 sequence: CASQGWDRGANYGYTF. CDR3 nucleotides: TGTGCCAGCCAGGGCTGGGACAGGGGGGCCAACTATGGCTACACCTTC.

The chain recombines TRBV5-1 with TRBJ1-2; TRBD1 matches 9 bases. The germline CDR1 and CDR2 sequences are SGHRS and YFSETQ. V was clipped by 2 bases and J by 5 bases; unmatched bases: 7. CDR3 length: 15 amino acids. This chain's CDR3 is CASSFTGGDQYGYTF. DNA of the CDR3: TGCGCCAGCAGCTTTACAGGGGGCGATCAATATGGCTACACCTTC.

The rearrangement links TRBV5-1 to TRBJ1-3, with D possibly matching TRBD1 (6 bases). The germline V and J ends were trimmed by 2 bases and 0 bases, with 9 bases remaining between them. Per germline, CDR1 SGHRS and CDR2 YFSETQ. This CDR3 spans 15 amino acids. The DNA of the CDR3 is TGCGCCAGCAGCTTACAGGGTTTCTCTGGAAACACCATATATTTT. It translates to CASSLQGFSGNTIYF.

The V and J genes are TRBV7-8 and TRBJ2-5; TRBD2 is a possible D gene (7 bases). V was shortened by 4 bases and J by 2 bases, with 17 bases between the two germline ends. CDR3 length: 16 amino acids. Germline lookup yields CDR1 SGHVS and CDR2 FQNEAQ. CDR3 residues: CASSSYGGGVQETQYF. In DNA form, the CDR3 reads TGTGCCAGCAGCTCTTATGGGGGGGGCGTTCAAGAGACCCAGTACTTC.

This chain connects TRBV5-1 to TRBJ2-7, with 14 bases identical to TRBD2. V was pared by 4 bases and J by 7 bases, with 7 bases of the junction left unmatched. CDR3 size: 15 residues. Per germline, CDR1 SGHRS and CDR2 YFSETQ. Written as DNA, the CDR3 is TGCGCCAGCAGCAGAGGGACTAGCGGGAGTGGTGAGCAGTACTTC. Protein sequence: CASSRGTSGSGEQYF.

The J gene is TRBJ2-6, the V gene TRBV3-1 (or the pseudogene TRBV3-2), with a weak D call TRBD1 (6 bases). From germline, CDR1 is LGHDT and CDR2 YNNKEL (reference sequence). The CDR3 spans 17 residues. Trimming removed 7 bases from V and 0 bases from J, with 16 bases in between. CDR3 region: CASTRLIRGSGANVLTF. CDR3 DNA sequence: TGTGCCAGCACCCGCTTGATCAGGGGCTCTGGGGCCAACGTCCTGACTTTC.

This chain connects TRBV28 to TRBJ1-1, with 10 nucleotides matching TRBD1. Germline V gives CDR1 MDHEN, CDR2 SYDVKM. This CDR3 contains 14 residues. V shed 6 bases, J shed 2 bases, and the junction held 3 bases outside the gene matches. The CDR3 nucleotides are TGTGCCAGCAGGAGACAGGGGGCTAACACTGAAGCTTTCTTT. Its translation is CASRRQGANTEAFF.

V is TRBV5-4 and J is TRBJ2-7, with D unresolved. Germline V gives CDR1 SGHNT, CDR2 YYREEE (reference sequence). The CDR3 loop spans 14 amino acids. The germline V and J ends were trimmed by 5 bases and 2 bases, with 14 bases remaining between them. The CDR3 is CASSPISSPYEQYF. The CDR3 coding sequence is TGTGCCAGCAGTCCGATAAGTTCGCCCTACGAGCAGTACTTC.

CDR3 protein: CASSYRVQLTLMNTGELFF. The DNA for the CDR3 is TGTGCCAGCAGTTATAGGGTCCAGCTCACTCTAATGAACACCGGGGAGCTGTTTTTT. The V and J genes are TRBV6-2 or TRBV6-3 and TRBJ2-2; D is unclear. The V gene's germline CDR1 is MNHEY and CDR2 SVGEGT. The germline V and J ends were trimmed by 3 bases and 1 base, with 21 bases remaining between them. The CDR3 covers 19 residues.

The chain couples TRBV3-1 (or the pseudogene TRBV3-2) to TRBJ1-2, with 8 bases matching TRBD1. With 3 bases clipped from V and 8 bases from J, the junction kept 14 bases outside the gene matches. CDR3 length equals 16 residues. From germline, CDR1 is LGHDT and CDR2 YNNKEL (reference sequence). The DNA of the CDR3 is TGTGCCAGCAGCCAGACCGGGACAGGCCTTTTGAGAGGCTACACCTTC. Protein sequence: CASSQTGTGLLRGYTF.

The CDR3 DNA is TGTGCCAGCAGCTTAGCGCAGAGGTACAATGAGCAGTTCTTC. Its protein product is CASSLAQRYNEQFF. The V call is TRBV7-8, the J call TRBJ2-1; no firm D call. Germline lookup yields CDR1 SGHVS and CDR2 FQNEAQ. Trimming took off 0 bases at V and 4 bases at J, with 7 bases between the two ends. The CDR3 consists of 14 residues.

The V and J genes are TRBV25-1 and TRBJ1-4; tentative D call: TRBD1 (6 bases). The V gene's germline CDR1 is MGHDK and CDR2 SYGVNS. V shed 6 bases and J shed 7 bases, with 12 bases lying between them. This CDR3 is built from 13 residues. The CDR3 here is CASRNREREKLFF. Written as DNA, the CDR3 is TGTGCCAGCAGAAACAGGGAGCGTGAAAAACTGTTTTTT.

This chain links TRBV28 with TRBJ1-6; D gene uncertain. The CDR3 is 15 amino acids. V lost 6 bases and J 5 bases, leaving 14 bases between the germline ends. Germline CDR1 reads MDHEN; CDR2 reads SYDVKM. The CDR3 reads CASSPPGGHNSPLHF. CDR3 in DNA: TGTGCCAGCAGCCCCCCGGGTGGACATAATTCACCCCTCCACTTT.